This T cell receptor (beta chain) was observed in a study of OX40 agonist ivuxolimab in advanced cancers. The wider study: Recorded diagnoses for dose-escalation patients were hepatocellular carcinoma, melanoma, renal cell or head and neck cancer. Patients with prior anti-PD-1, anti-PD-L1 or anti-CTLA-4 therapy were eligible; less than 50% had some. Whole-study results and caveats: Both CD4+ and CD8+ T cell populations in blood had undergone clonal expansion by week 6 at 0.1 to 3.0 mg/kg.

The CDR3 has 11 amino acids. CDR1 and CDR2 from the germline V gene are SEHNR and FQNEAQ (reference sequence). Trimming shortened V by 4 bases and J by 7 bases, and 5 bases separated the two germline ends. Method: immunoSEQ multiplex PCR; TCRdb's copy keeps in-frame clones and lacks some. The sample carries some 79,000 clones, 88% recorded once. With respect to this clone: The antigen remains unidentified.

The rearrangement links TRBV7-9 to TRBJ2-1; the D is unclear. Source: CD4+ or CD8+ T cells sorted from blood, taken in a trial of the OX40 agonist ivuxolimab. The receptor was isolated from an adult with an advanced solid tumor such as melanoma, head and neck, liver or kidney cancer. The CDR3 DNA is TGTGCCAGCAGCTATTCGAATGAGCAGTTCTTC. This sequence encodes CASSYSNEQFF.